The 24 T cell receptor beta chains below all came from one sample that was sequenced in a study of blood T cell repertoires in COVID-19 (dated by TCRdb to about 2020). Library method: the immunoSEQ multiplex PCR assay. Drawn from immuneACCESS, this table holds only the in-frame rearrangements with V and J called that TCRdb kept. Clones are partly lost; checked studies trace under half to an unresolved V gene and leave the rest unexplained. Here the sample has some 700,000 clones; approximately 90% occur a single time. Together, the top ten hold more than 0.25% of the sample. The sample comprised peripheral blood. These receptor sequences come from a young woman with acute or convalescent COVID-19.

V and J are TRBV6-1 and TRBJ1-2, with D uncertain. V was cut by 4 bases and J by 0 bases, with 6 bases left in between. The CDR3 consists of 13 residues. Germline V lookup: CDR1 MNHNS, CDR2 SASEGT. DNA of the CDR3: TGTGCCAGCAGTGCTTTTTCTAACTATGGCTACACCTTC. Translating gives CASSAFSNYGYTF.

The V call is TRBV4-1, the J call TRBJ1-5; maybe TRBD1 (6 bases). Per the germline V gene, CDR1 is MGHRA and CDR2 is YSYEKL. The V gene lost 0 bases and the J gene lost 0 bases, with 12 bases spanning the gap. CDR3 length: 17 residues. The CDR3 region has the DNA TGCGCCAGCAGCCAAGAACCCGGACAGTATAGCAATCAGCCCCAGCATTTT. It yields the protein CASSQEPGQYSNQPQHF.

The chain is built from TRBV6-5 and TRBJ1-1; D perhaps matches TRBD1 (6 bases). Trimming removed 4 bases at V and 2 bases at J, with 11 bases between. CDR1 and CDR2 from the germline V gene are MNHEY and SVGAGI. The CDR3 extends over 14 amino acids. Written as DNA, the CDR3 is TGTGCCAGCAGTTTGGACAGATTAAACACTGAAGCTTTCTTT. It yields the protein CASSLDRLNTEAFF.

In its sample, this clone was seen once. The chain combines TRBV5-1 with TRBJ2-7; D ambiguous. CDR1 is SGHRS and CDR2 is YFSETQ in the germline V gene. This CDR3 has 14 amino acids. Trimming left V 0 bases short and J 1 base short, with 8 bases between. CDR3 loop: CASSLVPASYEQYF. The CDR3 DNA is TGCGCCAGCAGCTTGGTGCCAGCGTCCTACGAGCAGTACTTC.

In the case of this clone: Other DNA sequences within the sample encode an identical CDR3. The rearrangement uses TRBV2 and TRBJ1-1; the D gene is possibly TRBD1 (6 bases). V lost 8 bases and J lost 0, with 13 bases in between. The CDR3 covers 14 residues. Germline CDR1 SNHLY, CDR2 FYNNEI. The CDR3 bases are TGTGCCAGCTCTTACAGGGTCCTGAACACTGAAGCTTTCTTT. This codes for CASSYRVLNTEAFF.

The genes are TRBV24-1 and TRBJ1-5, with D possibly TRBD1 on 5 matching bases. Trimming left V 5 bases short and J 4 bases short, with 14 bases between. Germline lookup yields CDR1 KGHDR and CDR2 SFDVKD. The CDR3 runs to 15 residues. For the CDR3, the DNA is TGTGCCACCAGTGCCTCTAAACGGGGGAATCAGCCCCAGCATTTT. Residues: CATSASKRGNQPQHF.

The rearrangement links TRBV7-2 to TRBJ1-1; 7 bases fit TRBD1. V shed 6 bases and J 6 bases; nucleotides not matched to a gene: 10. CDR1 is SGHTA, CDR2 FQGNSA, per germline. CDR3 size: 14 residues. Written as DNA, the CDR3 is TGTGCCAGCAGATTTGCGACAGGGAGGTCTGAAGCTTTCTTT. It encodes CASRFATGRSEAFF.

The chain carries TRBV19 and TRBJ1-1; D ambiguous. CDR1 LNHDA and CDR2 SQIVND come from the germline V gene (reference sequence). V was shortened by 3 bases and J by 3 bases, with 14 bases between the two germline ends. CDR3 length: 15 residues. CDR3 residues: CASSMMATLDTEAFF. The CDR3 coding sequence is TGTGCCAGTAGTATGATGGCCACCTTGGACACTGAAGCTTTCTTT. Drawing the rest from reference TRBV19 and TRBJ1-1, the complete variable domain is DGGITQSPKYLFRKEGQNVTLSCEQNLNHDAMYWYRQDPGQGLRLIYYSQIVNDFQKGDIAEGYSVSREKKESFPLTVTSAQKNPTAFYLCASSMMATLDTEAFFGQGTRLTVV.

The chain is built from TRBV6-1 and TRBJ2-3; tentative D call: TRBD1 (6 bases). In germline, CDR1 is MNHNS, CDR2 SASEGT. V was clipped by 3 bases and J by 6 bases, with 16 bases between them. The CDR3 consists of 15 residues. The CDR3 region is CASSDMKQGEDTQYF. Written as DNA, the CDR3 is TGTGCCAGCAGTGATATGAAACAGGGCGAGGATACGCAGTATTTT.

This chain links TRBV20-1 with TRBJ2-7; D is perhaps TRBD2 (5 bases). This CDR3 contains 11 residues. The germline V gene has CDR1 DFQATT and CDR2 SNEGSKA (reference sequence). The germline V and J ends were trimmed by 6 bases and 6 bases, with 12 bases remaining between them. CDR3 coding DNA: TGCAGTGCCCAACTAGGAAGCGAGCAGTACTTC. Its translation: CSAQLGSEQYF.

The V and J genes are TRBV19 and TRBJ1-1; D gene ambiguous. CDR3 length: 11 residues. Trimming left V 9 bases short and J 7 bases short, with 12 bases between. CDR1 is LNHDA and CDR2 is SQIVND in the germline V gene (reference sequence). The CDR3 nucleotides read TGTGCCAGCGCCCGGTTCGGTGAAGCTTTCTTT. Translated, it gives CASARFGEAFF.

This chain joins TRBV5-1 and TRBJ2-3; D not certain. V was trimmed by 7 bases and J by 4 bases, leaving 10 bases between them. This CDR3 comprises 12 residues. Germline V lookup: CDR1 SGHRS, CDR2 YFSETQ. The CDR3 loop is CASSRVSDTQYF. The CDR3 region has the DNA TGCGCCAGCTCGAGAGTGTCAGATACGCAGTATTTT.

The chain couples TRBV11-2 to TRBJ1-2, with TRBD1 identical over 7 bases. V lost 5 bases to trimming and J lost 3 bases; unmatched junction nucleotides: 9. This CDR3 has 15 amino acids. Per germline, CDR1 SGHAT and CDR2 FQNNGV. The CDR3 loop is CASSVTGDFYYGYTF. The CDR3 DNA reads as TGTGCCAGCAGCGTCACAGGGGATTTTTACTATGGCTACACCTTC.

The V call is TRBV6-2 or TRBV6-3, the J call TRBJ2-7, with D unclear. Trimming took 2 bases from V and 2 from J, leaving 7 bases between them. CDR3 length equals 13 residues. Germline CDR1 and CDR2: MNHEY and SVGEGT. CDR3 in amino acids: CASSYGMTYEQYF. The CDR3 bases are TGTGCCAGCAGTTACGGCATGACCTACGAGCAGTACTTC.

V gene TRBV6-5 combines with J gene TRBJ2-1; 9 bases map to TRBD1. J lost 8 bases, V lost 8 bases, and 13 bases had no gene match. The CDR3 covers 15 residues. Germline lookup yields CDR1 MNHEY and CDR2 SVGAGI. The CDR3, as DNA: TGTGCCAGCGGTACCGGGACAGGGCTAAGCGATGAGCAGTTCTTC. Amino acids: CASGTGTGLSDEQFF.

This sequence joins TRBV5-1 and TRBJ2-1; TRBD1 matches 9 bases. The germline gives CDR1 SGHRS, CDR2 YFSETQ. The CDR3 runs to 15 residues. V shed 0 bases, J shed 7 bases, and the junction held 5 bases outside the gene matches. For the CDR3, the DNA is TGCGCCAGCAGCTTGGCGGGGACAGGGTCTAATGAGCAGTTCTTC. Protein sequence: CASSLAGTGSNEQFF.

The CDR3 protein is CAIRQPLTYEQYF. The CDR3 DNA reads as TGTGCCATCCGACAGCCCTTAACCTACGAGCAGTACTTC. V is TRBV10-3 and J is TRBJ2-7, with D perhaps matching TRBD1 (5 bases). Germline V gene lookup returns CDR1 ENHRY and CDR2 SYGVKD. CDR3 size: 13 residues. Trimming removed 8 bases at V and 2 bases at J, with 13 bases between.

V gene TRBV11-2 combines with J gene TRBJ2-7, with TRBD2 matching over 8 bases. The junction had 9 bases not matched to a gene; V was cut back by 2 bases and J by 9 bases. The CDR3 totals 14 residues. The germline V gene encodes CDR1 SGHAT and CDR2 FQNNGV. The CDR3 bases are TGTGCCAGCAGCTTAACAAGCGGGAGTACCGGGCAGTACTTC. Its protein is CASSLTSGSTGQYF.

The chain combines TRBV7-9 with TRBJ1-2; D gene ambiguous. V lost 3 bases, J lost 5 bases, and 16 bases lay in between. Germline V gene data show CDR1 as SEHNR and CDR2 as FQNEAQ (reference sequence). The CDR3 has 15 amino acids. CDR3 nucleotide sequence: TGTGCCAGCAGCTTTTCCCTTGAGAGTATGTATGGCTACACCTTC. It specifies CASSFSLESMYGYTF.

The chain has TRBV18 and TRBJ2-7; D may be TRBD1 (5 bases). The germline V gene encodes CDR1 KGHSH and CDR2 LQKENI. V lost 3 bases and J 2 bases, leaving 8 bases between the germline ends. The CDR3 has 13 amino acids. CDR3 nucleotides: TGTGCCAGCTCACCGTCGACAGCCTACGAGCAGTACTTC. Translating it yields CASSPSTAYEQYF. Based on the CDR3 plus reference TRBV18 and TRBJ2-7, the full variable domain is NAGVMQNPRHLVRRRGQEARLRCSPMKGHSHVYWYRQLPEEGLKFMVYLQKENIIDESGMPKERFSAEFPKEGPSILRIQQVVRGDSAAYFCASSPSTAYEQYFGPGTRLTVT.

The chain links TRBV4-3 to TRBJ2-2, with 7 bases identical to TRBD1. The V gene's germline CDR1 is LGHNA and CDR2 YSLEER. The CDR3 length is 17 residues. J gave up 7 bases and V 0 bases, and 11 bases lay outside the gene matches. CDR3 bases: TGCGCCAGCAGCCAAGATGTAAAGAACAGGGGAATCGGGGAGCTGTTTTTT. Encoded protein: CASSQDVKNRGIGELFF.

This chain links TRBV7-6 with TRBJ2-1; TRBD2 agrees at 10 bases. Germline values: CDR1 SGHVS, CDR2 FNYEAQ. This CDR3 region has 16 residues. Unmatched junction bases numbered 7, after V lost 2 bases and J lost 6 bases. The CDR3 coding sequence is TGTGCCAGCAGCTTAAACGGTCAGCGGGGGGGCAATGAGCAGTTCTTC. Translation: CASSLNGQRGGNEQFF.

This clone was seen only a few times. The chain has TRBV2 and TRBJ1-2; D perhaps matches TRBD1 (5 bases). The CDR3 has 14 amino acids. Germline CDR1 is SNHLY and CDR2 is FYNNEI. Trimming stripped 5 bases from V and 3 bases from J, with 13 bases between. CDR3 bases: TGTGCCAGCAGTCTCCTTAGGGGTGACTATGGCTACACCTTC. Its translation is CASSLLRGDYGYTF.

The rearrangement joins TRBV11-2 to TRBJ2-1; tentatively, D is TRBD2 (5 bases). Germline CDR1 SGHAT, CDR2 FQNNGV. CDR3 length: 13 amino acids. The germline V and J ends were trimmed by 5 bases and 9 bases, with 14 bases remaining between them. The DNA for the CDR3 is TGTGCCAGCAGCCCCGGGGAGCTTCCTGAGCAGTTCTTC. Protein sequence: CASSPGELPEQFF.